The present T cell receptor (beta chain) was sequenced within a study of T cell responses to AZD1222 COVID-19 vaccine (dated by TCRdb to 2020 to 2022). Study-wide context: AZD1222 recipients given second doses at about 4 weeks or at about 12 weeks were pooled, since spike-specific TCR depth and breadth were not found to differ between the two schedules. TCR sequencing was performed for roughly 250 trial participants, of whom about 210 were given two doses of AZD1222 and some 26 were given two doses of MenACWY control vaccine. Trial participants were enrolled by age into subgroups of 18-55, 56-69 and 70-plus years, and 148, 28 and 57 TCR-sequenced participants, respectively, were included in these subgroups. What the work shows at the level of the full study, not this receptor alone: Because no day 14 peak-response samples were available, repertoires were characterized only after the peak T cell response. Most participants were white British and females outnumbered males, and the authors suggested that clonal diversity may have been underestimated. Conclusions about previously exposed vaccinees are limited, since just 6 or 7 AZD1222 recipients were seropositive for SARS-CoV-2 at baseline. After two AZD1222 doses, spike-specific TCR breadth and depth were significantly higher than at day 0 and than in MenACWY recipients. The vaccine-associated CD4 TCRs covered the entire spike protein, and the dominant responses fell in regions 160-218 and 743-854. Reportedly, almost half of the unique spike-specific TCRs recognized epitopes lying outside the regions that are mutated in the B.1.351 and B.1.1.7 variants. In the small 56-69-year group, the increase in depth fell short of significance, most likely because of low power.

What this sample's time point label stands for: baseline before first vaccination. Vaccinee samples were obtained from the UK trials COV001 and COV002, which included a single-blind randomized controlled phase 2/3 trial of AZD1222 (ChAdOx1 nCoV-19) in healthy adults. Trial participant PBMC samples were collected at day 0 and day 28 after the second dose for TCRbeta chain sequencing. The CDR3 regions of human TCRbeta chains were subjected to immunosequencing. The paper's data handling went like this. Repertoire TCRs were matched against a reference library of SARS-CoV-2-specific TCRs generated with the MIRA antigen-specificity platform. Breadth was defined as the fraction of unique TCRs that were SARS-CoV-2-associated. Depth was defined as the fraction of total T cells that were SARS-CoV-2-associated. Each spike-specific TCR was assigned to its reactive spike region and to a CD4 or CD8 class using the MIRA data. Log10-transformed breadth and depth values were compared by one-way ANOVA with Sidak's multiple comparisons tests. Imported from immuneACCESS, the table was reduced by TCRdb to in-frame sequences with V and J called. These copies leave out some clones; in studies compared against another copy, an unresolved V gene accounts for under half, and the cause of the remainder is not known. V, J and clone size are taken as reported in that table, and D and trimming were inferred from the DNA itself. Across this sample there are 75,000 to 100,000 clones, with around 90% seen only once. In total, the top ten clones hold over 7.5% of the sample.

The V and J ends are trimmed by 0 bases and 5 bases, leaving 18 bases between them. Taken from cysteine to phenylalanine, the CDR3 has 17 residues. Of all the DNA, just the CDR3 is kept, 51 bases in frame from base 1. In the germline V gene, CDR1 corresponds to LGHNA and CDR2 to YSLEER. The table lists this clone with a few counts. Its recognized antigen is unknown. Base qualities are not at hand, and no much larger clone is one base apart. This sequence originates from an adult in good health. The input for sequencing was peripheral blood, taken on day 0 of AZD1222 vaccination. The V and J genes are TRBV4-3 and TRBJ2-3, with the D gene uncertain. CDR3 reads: CASSQDYRQPPLDTQYF. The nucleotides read TGCGCCAGCAGCCAAGATTATAGGCAACCGCCCCTAGATACGCAGTATTTT.